Each of the 2 T cell receptor beta chains below was sequenced from the same sample in a study of identical twins. TCRdb re-called the 5' RACE reads through MiXCR, storing one row per CDR3 protein. The sample contains about 890,000 distinct CDR3 sequences, approximately 13% of which appear only once. These data were also reused for a study on yellow fever vaccine responses in identical twins.

Sequencing was carried out using PBMCs. Receptors were obtained from a woman between 18 and 29 years old in good health.

DNA for the CDR3: TGTGCCAGCAGTTACGGACAGGGGGACGCTGAAGCTTTCTTT. Encoded protein: CASSYGQGDAEAFF. This chain joins TRBV5-8 and TRBJ1-1, with TRBD1 matching over 10 bases. CDR3 length equals 14 residues. The germline V gene has CDR1 SGHTS and CDR2 YDEGEE. V was pared by 5 bases and J by 6 bases, with 7 bases of the junction left unmatched.

This clonotype was recorded at least ten times. V gene TRBV29-1 combines with J gene TRBJ1-2, with 11 bases identical to TRBD1. The V gene end was trimmed by 4 bases and the J gene end by 8 bases; junction bases not matched to a gene: 3. Looked up from germline, CDR1 is SQVTM and CDR2 is ANQGSEA. The CDR3 spans 12 residues. The CDR3 loop reads CSVVDRGLGYTF. The CDR3, as DNA: TGCAGCGTTGTGGACAGGGGGCTAGGCTACACCTTC.